The rows below give T cell receptor beta chains drawn from one sample of a study of human T cells and chemical hapten exposure. One entry per CDR3 protein results from TCRdb running MiXCR on the RACE reads. The profile covers more than 35,000 distinct CDR3 sequences, with roughly 13% appearing a single time and about 2.5% taken by the ten largest. This specimen was whole blood, taken in connection with sensitization to the hapten diphenylcyclopropenone (DPC). The receptors were sampled from a woman aged 40 to 50 with alopecia areata. Some clones in this sample may be carry-over from other donors' samples. Each CDR3 is given with its conserved first and last residue. D genes are given only for firm matches. Rows give clone size only sometimes, using once, few, many, or a class for an expanded clone.

D,size,V,J,DNA,CDR3
TRBD2,-,TRBV11-2,TRBJ2-3,TGTGCCAGCAGCCTACAAGCGGGGTTGAGCACAGATACGCAGTATTTT,CASSLQAGLSTDTQYF
TRBD2,few,TRBV2,TRBJ2-1,TGTGCCAGCAGGCCCGGGACTAGCGCAAGTAATGAGCAGTTCTTC,CASRPGTSASNEQFF
-,-,TRBV28,TRBJ2-7,TGTGCCACCCAGGCACCCTACGAGCAGTACTTC,CATQAPYEQYF
TRBD2,many,TRBV7-9,TRBJ2-7,TGTGCCAGCAGCTCCCGGGGAGCGGGGGGCCGCTCCTACGAGCAGTACTTC,CASSSRGAGGRSYEQYF
-,-,TRBV9,TRBJ2-7,TGTGCCAGCAGCGGACGGGACCGCTACGAGCAGTACTTC,CASSGRDRYEQYF
-,-,TRBV20-1,TRBJ2-7,TGCAGTGCTAGAGGACAGGTCTCCTACGAGCAGTACTTC,CSARGQVSYEQYF
TRBD1,many,TRBV7-6,TRBJ1-3,TGTGCCAGCAGCTCTACCCGGGCAGGGGGCGCCGGAAACACCATATATTTT,CASSSTRAGGAGNTIYF
-,-,TRBV28,TRBJ2-3,TGTGCCAGCAGTTTACCGAGAGGGGATACGCAGTATTTT,CASSLPRGDTQYF
-,few,TRBV29-1,TRBJ2-3,TGCAGCGCCAACGGGCCAGCTGATACGCAGTATTTT,CSANGPADTQYF
TRBD1,few,TRBV7-8,TRBJ2-6,TGTGCCAGTGACAGGGGGGCCTCTGGGGCCAACGTCCTGACTTTC,CASDRGASGANVLTF
-,few,TRBV5-1,TRBJ1-1,TGCGCCAGCAGCTTGGTTGGGTCCCTTGATTTCGGCACTGAAGCTTTCTTT,CASSLVGSLDFGTEAFF
TRBD2,few,TRBV4-3,TRBJ2-3,TGCGCCAGCAGCCAAGACCCCAGGGCGGGGGGTGGAACAGATACGCAGTATTTT,CASSQDPRAGGGTDTQYF
-,-,TRBV30,TRBJ2-7,TGTGCCTGGAAATTGGGCACCCACGAGCAGTACTTC,CAWKLGTHEQYF
TRBD1,-,TRBV20-1,TRBJ2-7,TGCAGTGCTAGCGGGACAGGGCTGGGCTACGAGCAGTACTTC,CSASGTGLGYEQYF
-,few,TRBV29-1,TRBJ1-4,TGCAGCGTGCCCACAATCGGGGAAAAACTGTTTTTT,CSVPTIGEKLFF
-,many,TRBV9,TRBJ2-1,TGTGCCAGCAGCGGCGGTTCTAGCTCCTACAATGAGCAGTTCTTC,CASSGGSSSYNEQFF